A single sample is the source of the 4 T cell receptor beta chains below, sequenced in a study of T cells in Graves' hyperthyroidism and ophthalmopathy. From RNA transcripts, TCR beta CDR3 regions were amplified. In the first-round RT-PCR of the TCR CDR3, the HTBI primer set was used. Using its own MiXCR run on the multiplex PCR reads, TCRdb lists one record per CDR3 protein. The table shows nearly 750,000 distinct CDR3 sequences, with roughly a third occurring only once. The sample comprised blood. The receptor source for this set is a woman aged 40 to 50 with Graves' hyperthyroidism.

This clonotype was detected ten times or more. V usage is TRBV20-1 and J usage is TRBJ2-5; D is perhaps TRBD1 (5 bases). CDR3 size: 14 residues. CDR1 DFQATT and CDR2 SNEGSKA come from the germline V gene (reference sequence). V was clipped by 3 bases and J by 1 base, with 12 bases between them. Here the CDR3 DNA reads TGCAGTGCTAGGTGGGGCAGGACCCAAGAGACCCAGTACTTC. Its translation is CSARWGRTQETQYF.

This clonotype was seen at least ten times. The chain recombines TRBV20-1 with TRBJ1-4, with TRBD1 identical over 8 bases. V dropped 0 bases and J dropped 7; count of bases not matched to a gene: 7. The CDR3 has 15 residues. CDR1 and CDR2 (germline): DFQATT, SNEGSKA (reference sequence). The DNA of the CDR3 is TGCAGTGCTAGAGATCCAGGGGGCTTAGGTGAAAAACTGTTTTTT. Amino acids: CSARDPGGLGEKLFF.

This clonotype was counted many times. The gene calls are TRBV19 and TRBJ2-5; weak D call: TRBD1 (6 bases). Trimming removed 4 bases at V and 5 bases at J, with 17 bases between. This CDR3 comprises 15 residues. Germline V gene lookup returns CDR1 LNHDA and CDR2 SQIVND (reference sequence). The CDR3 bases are TGTGCCAGTAGTAGATGGACAGCCACGGGCGAGACCCAGTACTTC. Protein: CASSRWTATGETQYF.

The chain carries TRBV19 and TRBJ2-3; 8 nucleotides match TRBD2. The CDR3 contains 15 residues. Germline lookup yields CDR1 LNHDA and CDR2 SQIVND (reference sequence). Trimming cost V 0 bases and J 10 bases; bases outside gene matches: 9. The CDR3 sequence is CASSIESARGGSQYF. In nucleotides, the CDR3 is TGTGCCAGTAGTATAGAAAGTGCTCGGGGGGGATCGCAGTATTTT.